This entry features one T cell receptor (beta chain) sequence. Naive CD8 populations comprised CD45RO-negative cells positively selected for CCR7, excluding terminally differentiated effector memory CD45RA+ cells. This sample was included in a study of shared clonotypes between healthy human individuals. Data came from immunoSEQ multiplex PCR; TCRdb stores just in-frame clones and leaves some out. The sample has about 2.1 million clones, over 85% seen once. This CDR3 is built from 16 residues. V lost 2 bases and J 0 bases, leaving 11 bases between the germline ends. Germline-derived CDR1 and CDR2 are SGHAT and FQNNGV.

The J gene is TRBJ2-1, the V gene TRBV11-2, with D unclear. Sequences were obtained from naive CD8+ T cells from PBMCs. This receptor was taken from a man aged 18 to 29 in good health. Some clones in this sample may be carry-over from other donors' samples. This CDR3 reads CASSLNIDRSYNEQFF. CDR3 DNA: TGTGCCAGCAGCTTAAATATTGATCGCTCCTACAATGAGCAGTTCTTC.